The T cell receptor (beta chain) described here comes from a study of blood T cell repertoires in COVID-19 (dated by TCRdb to between 2020 and 2021). Regarding the complete study: Collaborator samples came from the United States, Italy and Spain and covered acute and convalescent phases of COVID-19. The material from the prospective study consisted of cDNA or gDNA derived from T cells, B-cell-depleted T cells, or PBMCs. Deeply sampled blood TCRbeta repertoires from subjects exposed to, actively infected with, or recovered from COVID-19 were included in the dataset. A freely available public database, intended as a resource for researchers studying the immune response to SARS-CoV-2, is where the repertoires were released. Samples came from the ongoing ImmuneRACE study (first 160 participants) plus 1,254 subjects from 6 global collaborators. Sample metadata almost always included a de-identified subject ID, COVID-19 status, age in years and sex. Where available, HLA class I and class II types were obtained from metadata supplied by the sample provider rather than from assay-based typing.

The research as a whole found: The quantity of clinical and demographic metadata differed by source and by participant and was supplied without curation.

TCRbeta CDR3 regions were amplified from genomic DNA using the immunoSEQ Assay, a bias-controlled multiplex PCR. The original pipeline was this. Within the assay, amplification of reference gene primers was used to estimate how many nucleated cells each sample contained. To quantify the absolute abundance of each unique TCRbeta CDR3 rearrangement, sequence reads were collapsed and filtered. Productive Simpson clonality was computed per sample as the square root of Simpson's diversity index over productive rearrangements. TCRdb took this table from immuneACCESS and kept in-frame rearrangements with V and J called. Such tables lack part of the clones; where checked against another copy, unresolved V genes explain under half of the gap, and the rest is unexplained. That table gives V, J and clone size, and the DNA gave D and trimming. This sample gives tens of thousands of clones in total; 88% of them show up just once. In total, the top ten clones hold roughly 20% of the sample.

Whole blood was collected in K2EDTA tubes by collaborating institutions according to the institutions' own protocols. For TCRbeta analysis, collaborators shipped samples as frozen whole blood, isolated PBMCs, or DNA extracted from either of those sample types. With regard to this clone: Its recognized antigen is unknown. Base qualities are not provided; no much larger clone lies one nucleotide away.

Based on the germline V gene, the CDR1 and CDR2 sequences are SGHTS and YDEGEE. The CDR3 runs 16 residues from the cysteine to the phenylalanine. CDR3 DNA only is kept here, 48 bases in frame from base 1. Germline trimming: 5 bases from V, 4 bases from J; junction bases outside gene matches: 12. Sequences were obtained from peripheral blood. This clonotype originated in a human donor in a cohort sampled during active COVID-19. The chain links TRBV5-8 with TRBJ1-5; 7 middle bases align to TRBD1. At the DNA level, the sequence is TGTGCCAGCAGTTTTAACCCCGGGACAGCAAATCAGCCCCAGCATTTT. Its protein product is CASSFNPGTANQPQHF.